This T cell receptor beta chain came from a study of Graves' ophthalmopathy and Graves' hyperthyroidism. The study's findings and limits: The model reached 70.59% sensitivity and around 72% specificity for predicting ophthalmopathy progression.

The study enrolled ophthalmopathy donors with moderate-to-severe activity, CAS ≥3, NOSPECS ≥4 and duration under 3 months. Physicians reached a diagnosis by relying on clinical symptoms, serum thyroxine, TRAb, thyroid ultrasound and orbital computed tomography. Ten or more counts support this clonotype. Its antigen is still unknown. RNA transcripts were the template, and TCR beta CDR3 regions were amplified from them. Investigators did first-round RT-PCR with HTBI primers, then second-round multiplex PCR. In TCRdb, the multiplex PCR reads were re-called with MiXCR into one record per CDR3 protein. The top ten hold around 5.5% of the sample, which has more than 150,000 distinct CDR3 sequences, under 40% seen once. This CDR3 region has 14 residues. Germline CDR1 and CDR2: MDHEN and SYDVKM. The ends lost 6 bases at V and 4 bases at J; junction bases unmatched: 6.

What was sequenced was peripheral blood. The receptor's source is a woman aged 40 to 50 with Graves' ophthalmopathy. This sequence joins TRBV28 and TRBJ1-5; 7 bases agree with TRBD1. The CDR3 bases are TGTGCCAGCAGCGCTTTGACAGGGAATCAGCCCCAGCATTTT. It yields the protein CASSALTGNQPQHF.